These T cell receptor beta chains were read from a single sample in a study of beta chain features in type 1 diabetes. Profiling relied on immunoSEQ multiplex PCR, and the TCRdb table lists in-frame clones only, not all of them. The sample shows 900,000 or so clones, roughly 15% of them seen only once. Source material: naive CD4+ T cells from blood. These receptors all come from a woman in her late teens or twenties in good health. Both conserved end residues are part of each CDR3. Fields, in order: CDR3 protein, CDR3 DNA, J gene, D gene, V gene, clone size. D genes are given only for firm matches. Clone sizes are given selectively: once, few, many, or a class where the clone is expanded.

cdr3_aa: CASSFTGVGTQYF; cdr3_nt: TGTGCCAGCAGCTTTACGGGAGTTGGGACCCAGTACTTC; j_call: TRBJ2-5; d_call: NA; v_call: TRBV7-3; clone_size: NA
cdr3_aa: CSVLIHERTEAFF; cdr3_nt: TGCAGCGTCCTGATCCATGAGAGGACTGAAGCTTTCTTT; j_call: TRBJ1-1; d_call: NA; v_call: TRBV29-1; clone_size: few
cdr3_aa: CASSLVGWGREPQHF; cdr3_nt: TGTGCCAGCAGCTTAGTTGGTTGGGGACGAGAGCCCCAGCATTTT; j_call: TRBJ1-5; d_call: NA; v_call: TRBV7-2; clone_size: NA
cdr3_aa: CASSLGGSTHEQFF; cdr3_nt: TGTGCCAGCAGCTTAGGCGGGAGCACGCATGAGCAGTTCTTC; j_call: TRBJ2-1; d_call: TRBD2; v_call: TRBV11-3; clone_size: NA
cdr3_aa: CASSSGPYNEQFF; cdr3_nt: TGTGCCAGCAGTAGCGGGCCTTACAATGAGCAGTTCTTC; j_call: TRBJ2-1; d_call: NA; v_call: TRBV28; clone_size: NA
cdr3_aa: CASSLSYEQFF; cdr3_nt: TGTGCCAGCAGCTTATCGTATGAGCAGTTCTTC; j_call: TRBJ2-1; d_call: NA; v_call: TRBV11-2; clone_size: few
cdr3_aa: CASTRGGSYNEQFF; cdr3_nt: TGTGCCAGTACGAGGGGGGGAAGTTACAATGAGCAGTTCTTC; j_call: TRBJ2-1; d_call: NA; v_call: TRBV19; clone_size: NA
cdr3_aa: CASSLAGGSDEQYF; cdr3_nt: TGTGCCAGCAGCTTGGCAGGGGGAAGTGACGAGCAGTACTTC; j_call: TRBJ2-7; d_call: TRBD1; v_call: TRBV5-4; clone_size: NA
cdr3_aa: CASSWFQGNEQYF; cdr3_nt: TGTGCCAGCAGCTGGTTCCAAGGGAACGAGCAGTACTTC; j_call: TRBJ2-7; d_call: NA; v_call: TRBV7-9; clone_size: few
cdr3_aa: CAISESNASGSHEQYF; cdr3_nt: TGTGCCATCAGTGAGTCGAATGCTAGCGGGAGCCACGAGCAGTACTTC; j_call: TRBJ2-7; d_call: TRBD2; v_call: TRBV10-3; clone_size: NA
cdr3_aa: CASSVWDGNTDTQYF; cdr3_nt: TGTGCCAGCAGCGTATGGGACGGAAACACAGATACGCAGTATTTT; j_call: TRBJ2-3; d_call: NA; v_call: TRBV9; clone_size: few
cdr3_aa: CASSAQWFKYEQYF; cdr3_nt: TGCGCCAGCAGCGCCCAATGGTTCAAGTACGAGCAGTACTTC; j_call: TRBJ2-7; d_call: NA; v_call: TRBV4-1; clone_size: NA
cdr3_aa: CASSLSLPWDRGVNNEQFF; cdr3_nt: TGTGCCAGCAGCTTAAGTCTCCCTTGGGACAGGGGAGTTAACAATGAGCAGTTCTTC; j_call: TRBJ2-1; d_call: TRBD1; v_call: TRBV7-2; clone_size: NA
cdr3_aa: CASSLGREISEQYF; cdr3_nt: TGTGCCAGCAGTCTCGGCCGTGAAATTAGCGAGCAGTACTTC; j_call: TRBJ2-7; d_call: NA; v_call: TRBV28; clone_size: few
cdr3_aa: CASSQERTAYGYTF; cdr3_nt: TGTGCCAGCAGCCAAGAGAGGACAGCCTATGGCTACACCTTC; j_call: TRBJ1-2; d_call: NA; v_call: TRBV4-2; clone_size: few
cdr3_aa: CASSLTGRVGETQYF; cdr3_nt: TGCGCCAGCAGCTTGACCGGGAGGGTCGGGGAGACCCAGTACTTC; j_call: TRBJ2-5; d_call: TRBD2; v_call: TRBV5-1; clone_size: NA
cdr3_aa: CASSVDPSGRAQFF; cdr3_nt: TGTGCCAGCAGCGTAGATCCTAGCGGGAGGGCGCAGTTCTTC; j_call: TRBJ2-1; d_call: TRBD2; v_call: TRBV9; clone_size: few
cdr3_aa: CASSYGSNQPQHF; cdr3_nt: TGTGCCAGCAGTTACGGTAGCAATCAGCCCCAGCATTTT; j_call: TRBJ1-5; d_call: NA; v_call: TRBV6-5; clone_size: NA
cdr3_aa: CASSSRGQNTGELFF; cdr3_nt: TGTGCCAGCAGCTCCCGGGGACAGAACACCGGGGAGCTGTTTTTT; j_call: TRBJ2-2; d_call: NA; v_call: TRBV7-8; clone_size: NA
cdr3_aa: CSVEDLGQRYGYTF; cdr3_nt: TGCAGCGTTGAAGATCTCGGACAACGGTATGGCTACACCTTC; j_call: TRBJ1-2; d_call: NA; v_call: TRBV29-1; clone_size: NA
cdr3_aa: CASSLAHLGLDEQFF; cdr3_nt: TGTGCCAGCAGCTTAGCGCACCTAGGTTTAGATGAGCAGTTCTTC; j_call: TRBJ2-1; d_call: NA; v_call: TRBV7-2; clone_size: NA
cdr3_aa: CASSIVTGNPGELFF; cdr3_nt: TGTGCCAGTAGTATTGTGACAGGAAATCCCGGGGAGCTGTTTTTT; j_call: TRBJ2-2; d_call: NA; v_call: TRBV19; clone_size: NA
cdr3_aa: CASSLVGSLETQYF; cdr3_nt: TGTGCCAGCAGTTTAGTCGGGAGTCTAGAGACCCAGTACTTC; j_call: TRBJ2-5; d_call: NA; v_call: TRBV28; clone_size: NA
cdr3_aa: CASSHYRGSNTGELFF; cdr3_nt: TGCGCCAGCAGCCACTACAGAGGCTCGAACACCGGGGAGCTGTTTTTT; j_call: TRBJ2-2; d_call: NA; v_call: TRBV4-1; clone_size: NA
cdr3_aa: CASSLRASGKETQYF; cdr3_nt: TGTGCCAGCAGTTTAAGGGCTAGCGGGAAGGAGACCCAGTACTTC; j_call: TRBJ2-5; d_call: TRBD2; v_call: TRBV28; clone_size: NA
cdr3_aa: CASSPVAGQGLYEQYF; cdr3_nt: TGTGCCAGCTCACCCGTGGCAGGGCAGGGTCTCTACGAGCAGTACTTC; j_call: TRBJ2-7; d_call: NA; v_call: TRBV18; clone_size: once
cdr3_aa: CASSLSRGLAGGYEQYF; cdr3_nt: TGTGCCAGCTCACTCTCCCGGGGACTAGCGGGAGGTTACGAGCAGTACTTC; j_call: TRBJ2-7; d_call: TRBD2; v_call: TRBV18; clone_size: NA
cdr3_aa: CASSVAGQGVGGDGYTF; cdr3_nt: TGTGCCAGCAGCGTGGCAGGACAGGGAGTGGGGGGGGATGGCTACACCTTC; j_call: TRBJ1-2; d_call: TRBD1; v_call: TRBV9; clone_size: once
cdr3_aa: CASSSPSYNEQFF; cdr3_nt: TGTGCCAGCAGCTCCCCGAGTTACAATGAGCAGTTCTTC; j_call: TRBJ2-1; d_call: NA; v_call: TRBV28; clone_size: few
cdr3_aa: CASSVWQGEAFF; cdr3_nt: TGTGCCAGCAGCGTTTGGCAGGGGGAAGCTTTCTTT; j_call: TRBJ1-1; d_call: NA; v_call: TRBV2; clone_size: few
cdr3_aa: CASSLASGLETQYF; cdr3_nt: TGTGCCAGCAGCTTAGCCAGCGGGTTAGAGACCCAGTACTTC; j_call: TRBJ2-5; d_call: NA; v_call: TRBV7-9; clone_size: few
cdr3_aa: CASSLTGGETQYF; cdr3_nt: TGTGCCAGCAGCTTAACTGGGGGGGAGACCCAGTACTTC; j_call: TRBJ2-5; d_call: NA; v_call: TRBV7-3; clone_size: few